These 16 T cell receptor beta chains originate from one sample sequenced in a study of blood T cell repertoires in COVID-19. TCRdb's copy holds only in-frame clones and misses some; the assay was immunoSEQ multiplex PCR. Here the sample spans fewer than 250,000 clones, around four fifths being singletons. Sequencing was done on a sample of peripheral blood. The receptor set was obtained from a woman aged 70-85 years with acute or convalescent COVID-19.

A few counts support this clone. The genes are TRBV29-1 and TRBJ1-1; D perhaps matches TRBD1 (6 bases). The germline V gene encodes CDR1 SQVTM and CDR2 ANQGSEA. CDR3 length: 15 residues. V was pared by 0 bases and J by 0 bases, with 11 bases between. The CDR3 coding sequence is TGCAGCGTTGAAGACTGGACAGTCTTGAACACTGAAGCTTTCTTT. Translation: CSVEDWTVLNTEAFF.

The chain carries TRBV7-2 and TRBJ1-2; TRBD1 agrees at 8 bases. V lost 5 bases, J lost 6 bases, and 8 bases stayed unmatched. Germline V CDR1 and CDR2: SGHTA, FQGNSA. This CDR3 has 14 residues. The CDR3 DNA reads TGTGCCAGCAGCCCTAGACAGGGGAGGAATGGCTACACCTTC. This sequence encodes CASSPRQGRNGYTF.

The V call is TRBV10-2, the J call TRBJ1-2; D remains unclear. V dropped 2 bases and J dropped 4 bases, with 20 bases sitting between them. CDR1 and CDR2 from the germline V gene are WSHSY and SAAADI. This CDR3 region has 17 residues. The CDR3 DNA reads TGCGCCAGCAGTGAGGTGGCAGGCACACCACACTTCTATGGCTACACCTTC. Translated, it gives CASSEVAGTPHFYGYTF.

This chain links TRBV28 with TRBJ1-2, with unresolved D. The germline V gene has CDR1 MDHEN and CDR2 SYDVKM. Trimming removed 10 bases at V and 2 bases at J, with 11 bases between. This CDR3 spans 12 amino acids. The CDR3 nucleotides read TGTGCCATCACAGATATAAACTATGGCTACACCTTC. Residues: CAITDINYGYTF.

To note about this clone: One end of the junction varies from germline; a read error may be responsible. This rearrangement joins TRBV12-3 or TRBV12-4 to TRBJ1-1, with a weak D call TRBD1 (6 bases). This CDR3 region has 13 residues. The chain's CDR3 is CASSSTGNSEAFF. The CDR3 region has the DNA TGTGCCAGCAGTTCAACAGGGAACTCTGAAGCTTTCTTT.

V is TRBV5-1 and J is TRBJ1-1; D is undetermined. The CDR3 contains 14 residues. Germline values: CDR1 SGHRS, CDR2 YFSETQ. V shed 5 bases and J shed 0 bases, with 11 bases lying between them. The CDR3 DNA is TGCGCCAGCAGGACACAGATCATGAACACTGAAGCTTTCTTT. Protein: CASRTQIMNTEAFF. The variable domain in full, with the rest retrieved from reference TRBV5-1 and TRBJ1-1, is KAGVTQTPRYLIKTRGQQVTLSCSPISGHRSVSWYQQTPGQGLQFLFEYFSETQRNKGNFPGRFSGRQFSNSRSEMNVSTLELGDSALYLCASRTQIMNTEAFFGQGTRLTVV.

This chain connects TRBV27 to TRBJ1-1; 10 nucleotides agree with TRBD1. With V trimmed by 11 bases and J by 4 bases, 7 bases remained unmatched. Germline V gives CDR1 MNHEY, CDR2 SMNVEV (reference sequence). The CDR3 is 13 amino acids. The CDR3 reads CAARDRGFTEAFF. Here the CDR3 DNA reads TGTGCCGCCCGGGACAGGGGTTTCACTGAAGCTTTCTTT.

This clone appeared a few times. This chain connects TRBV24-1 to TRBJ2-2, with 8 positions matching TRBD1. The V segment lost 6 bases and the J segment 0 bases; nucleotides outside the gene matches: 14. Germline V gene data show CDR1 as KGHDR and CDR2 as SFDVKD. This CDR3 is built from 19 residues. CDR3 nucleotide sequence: TGTGCCACCAGTCCACTGGGCAGGGGGCAACGCGCGAACACCGGGGAGCTGTTTTTT. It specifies CATSPLGRGQRANTGELFF.

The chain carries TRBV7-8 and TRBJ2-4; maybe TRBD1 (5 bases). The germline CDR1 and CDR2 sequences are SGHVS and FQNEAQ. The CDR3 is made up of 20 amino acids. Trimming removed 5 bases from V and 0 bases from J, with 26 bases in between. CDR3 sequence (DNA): TGTGCCAGCAGCCGCTTAGGGGCCGAAAGGGTCCTTCTAGCCAAAAACATTCAGTACTTC. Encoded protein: CASSRLGAERVLLAKNIQYF.

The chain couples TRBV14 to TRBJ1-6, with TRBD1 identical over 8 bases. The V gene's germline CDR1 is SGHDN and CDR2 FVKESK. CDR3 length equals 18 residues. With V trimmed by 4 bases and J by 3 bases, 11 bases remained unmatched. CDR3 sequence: CASSRNLGQAFYNSPLHF. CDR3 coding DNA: TGTGCCAGCAGCCGAAATTTGGGACAGGCATTCTATAATTCACCCCTCCACTTT. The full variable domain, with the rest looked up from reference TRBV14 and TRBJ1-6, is EAGVTQFPSHSVIEKGQTVTLRCDPISGHDNLYWYRRVMGKEIKFLLHFVKESKQDESGMPNNRFLAERTGGTYSTLKVQPAELEDSGVYFCASSRNLGQAFYNSPLHFGNGTRLTVT.

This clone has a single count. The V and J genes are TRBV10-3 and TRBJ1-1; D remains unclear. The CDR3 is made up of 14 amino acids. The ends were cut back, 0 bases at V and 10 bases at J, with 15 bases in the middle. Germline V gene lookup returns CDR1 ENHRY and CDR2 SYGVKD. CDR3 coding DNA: TGTGCCATCAGTGAGTCCCTCCTTCTTCAGGCAGCTTTCTTT. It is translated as CAISESLLLQAAFF.

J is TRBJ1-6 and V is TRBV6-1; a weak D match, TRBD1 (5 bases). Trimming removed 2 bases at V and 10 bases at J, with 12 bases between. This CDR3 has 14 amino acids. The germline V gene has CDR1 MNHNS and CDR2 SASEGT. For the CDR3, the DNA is TGTGCCAGCAGTGAACCAGGGTTGTACTCACCCCTCCACTTT. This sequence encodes CASSEPGLYSPLHF.

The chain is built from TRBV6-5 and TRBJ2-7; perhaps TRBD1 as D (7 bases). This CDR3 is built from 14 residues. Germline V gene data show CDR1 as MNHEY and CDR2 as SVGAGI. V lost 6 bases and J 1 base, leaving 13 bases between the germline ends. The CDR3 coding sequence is TGTGCCAGCAGCGCACCAGGGGGGTCCTACGAGCAGTACTTC. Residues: CASSAPGGSYEQYF.

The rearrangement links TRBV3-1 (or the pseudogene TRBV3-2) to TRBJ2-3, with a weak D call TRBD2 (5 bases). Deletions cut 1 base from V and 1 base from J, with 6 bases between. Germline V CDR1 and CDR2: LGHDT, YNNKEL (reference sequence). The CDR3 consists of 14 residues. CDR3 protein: CASSQVSGTDTQYF. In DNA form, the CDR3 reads TGTGCCAGCAGCCAAGTTAGCGGCACAGATACGCAGTATTTT.

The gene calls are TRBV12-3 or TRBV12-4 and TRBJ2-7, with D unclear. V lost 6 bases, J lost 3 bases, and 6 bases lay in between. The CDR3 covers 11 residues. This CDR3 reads CASSSLYEQYF. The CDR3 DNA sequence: TGTGCCAGCAGCTCCCTCTACGAGCAGTACTTC.

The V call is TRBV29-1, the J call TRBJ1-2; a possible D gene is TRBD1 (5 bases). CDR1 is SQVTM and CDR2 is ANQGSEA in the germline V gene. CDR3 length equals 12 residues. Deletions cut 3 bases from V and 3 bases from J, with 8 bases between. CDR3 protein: CSVDMTDYGYTF. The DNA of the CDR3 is TGCAGCGTTGATATGACAGACTATGGCTACACCTTC.